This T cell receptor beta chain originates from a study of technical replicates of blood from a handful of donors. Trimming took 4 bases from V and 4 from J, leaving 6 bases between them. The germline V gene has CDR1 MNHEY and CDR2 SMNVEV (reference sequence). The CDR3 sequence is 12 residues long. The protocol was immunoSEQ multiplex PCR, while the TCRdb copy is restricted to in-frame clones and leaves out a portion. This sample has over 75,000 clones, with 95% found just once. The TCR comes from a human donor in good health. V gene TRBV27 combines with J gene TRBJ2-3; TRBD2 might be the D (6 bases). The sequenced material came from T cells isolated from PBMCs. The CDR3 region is CASSWGADTQYF. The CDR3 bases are TGTGCCAGCAGTTGGGGGGCAGATACGCAGTATTTT.